The 28 T cell receptor beta chains given below trace back to one sample, sequenced in a study of T cell clonality in common variable immunodeficiency. TCRdb's copy holds only in-frame clones and misses some; the assay was immunoSEQ multiplex PCR. The sample has about 32,000 clones, none seen only once. Study-wide results and caveats: In common variable immunodeficiency, TCR beta chains reportedly carried fewer deletions and N-nucleotide insertions.

These receptors' targets are unknown. Source material: peripheral blood mononuclear cells. The receptor source for this set is a human donor with common variable immunodeficiency.

In its sample, this clone was seen a few times. The CDR3 goes on 3 residues after the read ends, and that part is filled in from the germline J gene. The chain uses TRBV18 and TRBJ1-2; TRBD1 is a possible D gene (5 bases). Trimming stripped 3 bases from V and 3 bases from J, with 14 bases between. From germline, CDR1 is KGHSH and CDR2 LQKENI. The CDR3 runs 15 residues. CDR3 protein: CASSPNSDRYYGYTF. The sequenced CDR3 bases are TGTGCCAGCTCACCGAACTCAGACAGATACTATGGC.

This clone was counted only a few times. The read terminates 3 residues before the CDR3 end, so the remaining end is supplied by the germline J gene. This rearrangement joins TRBV6-2 or TRBV6-3 to TRBJ2-7; 8 positions agree with TRBD1. The CDR3 loop spans 14 amino acids. In germline, CDR1 is MNHEY, CDR2 SVGEGT. V lost 5 bases, J lost 3 bases, and 6 bases stayed unmatched. Here the CDR3 reads CASSRRTGFYEQYF. Incomplete CDR3 DNA: TGTGCCAGCAGTCGGCGGACAGGGTTCTACGAG.

As for this clone: Read coverage stops 3 residues before the CDR3 terminus; the germline J gene supplies the remainder. This chain links TRBV7-6 with TRBJ1-5, with a possible D match to TRBD1 (5 bases). The germline V and J ends were trimmed by 2 bases and 3 bases, with 11 bases remaining between them. This CDR3 region has 15 residues. Per germline, CDR1 SGHVS and CDR2 FNYEAQ. The CDR3 DNA, read in part, is TGTGCCAGCAGCTTACAGGACGGACACAATCAGCCC. It yields the protein CASSLQDGHNQP. The CDR3 as a whole reads CASSLQDGHNQPQHF. The complete variable domain, with remaining parts taken from reference TRBV7-6 and TRBJ1-5, reads GAGVSQSPRYKVTKRGQDVALRCDPISGHVSLYWYRQALGQGPEFLTYFNYEAQQDKSGLPNDRFSAERPEGSISTLTIQRTEQRDSAMYRCASSLQDGHNQPQHFGDGTRLSIL.

As to this clone: From the germline J gene comes the end of the CDR3, since the read stops 3 residues before it. The V and J genes are TRBV23-1 and TRBJ1-5, with D maybe TRBD1 (6 bases). Being an ORF, TRBV23-1 has a function that is uncertain. V was clipped by 2 bases and J by 0 bases, with 14 bases between them. CDR3 size: 17 residues. The sequenced part of the CDR3 DNA is TGCGCCAGCAGTCAAAAACGGACAGAAGATAGCAATCAGCCC. Its translation is CASSQKRTEDSNQP. The complete CDR3 protein is CASSQKRTEDSNQPQHF.

CDR3 residues: CASSLSERAASYEQYF. The CDR3 DNA, read in part, is TGTGCCAGCAGCTTATCTGAACGCGCGGCATCCTACGAG. This chain uses TRBV7-7 with TRBJ2-7; D not resolved. The read terminates 3 residues ahead of where the CDR3 ends, so the germline J gene completes it. CDR1 is SSHAT, CDR2 FNYEAQ, per germline (reference sequence). The germline V and J ends were trimmed by 2 bases and 1 base, with 15 bases remaining between them. This CDR3 has 16 amino acids.

With regard to this clone: The observed sequence ends 3 residues before the CDR3 terminus, with the missing tail filled in from the germline J gene. V is TRBV5-6 and J is TRBJ1-2, with 8 bases aligning to TRBD1. Per the germline V gene, CDR1 is SGHDT and CDR2 is YYEEEE. The CDR3 runs 14 residues. CDR3 bases read: TGTGCCAGCAGCTTGACAGGGGGGTTTCTCAGC. Protein sequence: CASSLTGGFLS. The full CDR3 protein is CASSLTGGFLSYTF. Full variable domain (outside the CDR3, taken from reference TRBV5-6 and TRBJ1-2): DAGVTQSPTHLIKTRGQQVTLRCSPKSGHDTVSWYQQALGQGPQFIFQYYEEEERQRGNFPDRFSGHQFPNYSSELNVNALLLGDSALYLCASSLTGGFLSYTFGSGTRLTVV.

In this sample, this clone turned up a few times. The CDR3 is cut off 3 residues early in the read; its end comes from the germline J gene. The chain couples TRBV7-2 to TRBJ2-3, with D tentatively TRBD1 (5 bases). The germline gives CDR1 SGHTA, CDR2 FQGNSA. The CDR3 runs to 15 residues. V was trimmed by 5 bases and J by 5 bases, leaving 17 bases between them. The CDR3 DNA, read in part, is TGTGCCAGCAGCCCCTGGGGCATGGATCAAGATACG. Residues: CASSPWGMDQDT. The whole CDR3 region reads CASSPWGMDQDTQYF. Full variable domain (remainder filled in from reference TRBV7-2 and TRBJ2-3): GAGVSQSPSNKVTEKGKDVELRCDPISGHTALYWYRQSLGQGLEFLIYFQGNSAPDKSGLPSDRFSAERTGGSVSTLTIQRTQQEDSAVYLCASSPWGMDQDTQYFGPGTRLTVL.

By proportion, this clone is medium-sized. CDR3 DNA, as far as it was read: TGTGCCAGCAGAACTGACATGGCGAACACCGGGGAG. Translated, it gives CASRTDMANTGE. The whole CDR3 is CASRTDMANTGELFF. This chain uses TRBV2 with TRBJ2-2; D is unclear. The read stops 3 residues short of the end of the CDR3; the missing end is completed from the germline J gene. Trimming took 6 bases from V and 0 from J, leaving 11 bases between them. Germline lookup yields CDR1 SNHLY and CDR2 FYNNEI. This CDR3 region has 15 residues. The full variable domain, completed using reference TRBV2 and TRBJ2-2, is EPEVTQTPSHQVTQMGQEVILRCVPISNHLYFYWYRQILGQKVEFLVSFYNNEISEKSEIFDDQFSVERPDGSNFTLKIRSTKLEDSAMYFCASRTDMANTGELFFGEGSRLTVL.

This clone showed up many times. Read coverage stops 3 residues before the CDR3 terminus; the germline J gene supplies the remainder. This chain connects TRBV6-2 or TRBV6-3 to TRBJ1-1; 12 bases fit TRBD1. V shed 6 bases and J 4 bases; nucleotides not matched to a gene: 9. The CDR3 sequence is 16 residues long. Germline-derived CDR1 and CDR2 are MNHEY and SVGEGT. CDR3 residues: CASSKGPGQGATEAFF. The part of the CDR3 DNA that was read is TGTGCCAGCAGCAAGGGCCCGGGACAGGGGGCCACTGAA.

This clone occurred many times. The read is 3 residues too short to cover the CDR3 end, so that end is filled in from the germline J gene. The J gene is TRBJ2-5, the V gene TRBV7-6; a weak D match, TRBD1 (6 bases). This CDR3 has 14 residues. Per germline, CDR1 SGHVS and CDR2 FNYEAQ. Trimming shortened V by 6 bases and J by 2 bases, and 13 bases separated the two germline ends. Here the CDR3 reads CASSSGTNQETQYF. The DNA read from the CDR3 is TGTGCCAGCAGTTCCGGGACAAATCAAGAGACC.

This clone occurred a few times. The DNA ends 3 residues before the CDR3 does, and the rest of the CDR3 is filled in from the germline J gene. The chain uses TRBV5-1 and TRBJ2-5, with TRBD1 as a possible D gene (6 bases). This CDR3 has 14 amino acids. Trimming removed 1 base at V and 4 bases at J, with 11 bases between. Germline CDR1 reads SGHRS; CDR2 reads YFSETQ. CDR3 bases read: TGCGCCAGCAGCTTGCGAAGGGGGTCAGAGACC. Amino acid sequence: CASSLRRGSET. The full-length CDR3 reads as CASSLRRGSETQYF.

This clone has a count of ten or more. The CDR3 end lies 3 residues beyond the end of the read and is filled in from the germline J gene. The chain uses TRBV7-2 and TRBJ2-3; TRBD2 matches at 9 bases. The CDR3 contains 15 residues. Unmatched junction bases numbered 7, after V lost 5 bases and J lost 4 bases. Germline V gene sequence: CDR1 SGHTA, CDR2 FQGNSA. The sequenced part of the CDR3 DNA is TGTGCCAGCAGCCTTACAAGCGGGGGGCCAGATACG. Translation gives CASSLTSGGPDT. The CDR3 in its entirety is CASSLTSGGPDTQYF.

This clone was counted between two and nine times. The read ends 3 residues early relative to the CDR3; the germline J gene fills the gap. The chain combines TRBV2 with TRBJ2-1, with D maybe TRBD2 (7 bases). Trimming removed 3 bases from V and 3 bases from J, with 18 bases in between. The germline V gene has CDR1 SNHLY and CDR2 FYNNEI. The length of the CDR3 is 17 residues. CDR3 region: CASSERVLRGGYNEQFF. CDR3 bases read: TGTGCCAGCAGTGAGCGGGTGCTTAGGGGGGGCTACAATGAG.

As for this clone: Read sequence stops 3 residues before the CDR3 end, and the germline J gene provides the missing end. This chain uses TRBV30 with TRBJ1-3; D ambiguous. From germline, CDR1 is GTSNPN and CDR2 SVGIG (reference sequence). This CDR3 contains 14 residues. With 8 bases removed from V and 4 bases from J, the gap between germline ends came to 18 bases. The CDR3 bases that were read are TGTGCCCGCGATACCTCAGGCGCGGGAAACACC. Its protein is CARDTSGAGNT. The entire CDR3 protein is CARDTSGAGNTIYF.

Concerning this clone: The CDR3 goes on 3 residues after the read ends, and that part is filled in from the germline J gene. The rearrangement joins TRBV20-1 to TRBJ2-5; TRBD2 matches 7 bases. Per the germline V gene, CDR1 is DFQATT and CDR2 is SNEGSKA (reference sequence). After removal of 5 bases from V and 2 bases from J, the junction contained 8 bases not matched to a gene. The CDR3 length is 14 residues. CDR3 DNA (partial): TGCAGTGCTGTCCCTTTCGGGGGGCAAGAGACC. Amino acids: CSAVPFGGQET. The whole CDR3 protein is CSAVPFGGQETQYF.

This clone was recorded many times. The read ends 3 residues early relative to the CDR3; the germline J gene fills the gap. The J gene is TRBJ2-3, the V gene TRBV30, with D possibly matching TRBD1 (5 bases). The V end was cut by 1 base, the J end by 4 bases, with 15 bases between. CDR1 is GTSNPN and CDR2 is SVGIG in the germline V gene (reference sequence). This CDR3 comprises 15 residues. The part of the CDR3 DNA that was read is TGTGCCTGGAGTGCCCGGGCCCAAGGGGCAGATACG. Amino acids: CAWSARAQGADT. The whole CDR3 sequence reads CAWSARAQGADTQYF.

This clone turned up a few times. The CDR3 is cut off 3 residues early in the read; its end comes from the germline J gene. This rearrangement joins TRBV6-1 to TRBJ1-2; D is unclear. The V gene's germline CDR1 is MNHNS and CDR2 SASEGT. The CDR3 is 16 amino acids. Trimming took 0 bases from V and 6 from J, leaving 17 bases between them. The CDR3 spells CASSEAEGGEGNGYTF. CDR3 bases read: TGTGCCAGCAGTGAAGCTGAGGGCGGGGAGGGTAATGGC.

This clone turned up a few times. The read stops 3 residues short of the end of the CDR3; the missing end is completed from the germline J gene. This chain joins TRBV30 and TRBJ1-1; D call uncertain. Germline CDR1 is GTSNPN and CDR2 is SVGIG (reference sequence). With 5 bases removed from V and 1 base from J, the gap between germline ends came to 11 bases. This CDR3 is built from 13 residues. The sequenced CDR3 bases are TGTGCCTGGGAAAGCAACCGGAACACTGAA. Amino acid sequence: CAWESNRNTE. In full, the CDR3 is CAWESNRNTEAFF. The full variable domain, in which reference TRBV30 and TRBJ1-1 provide the parts outside the CDR3, is SQTIHQWPATLVQPVGSPLSLECTVEGTSNPNLYWYRQAAGRGLQLLFYSVGIGQISSEVPQNLSASRPQDRQFILSSKKLLLSDSGFYLCAWESNRNTEAFFGQGTRLTVV.

This clone occurred a few times. The junction differs from germline at one of its ends, possibly a read error. The read ends 3 residues shy of where the CDR3 ends; the end is completed using the germline J gene. J is TRBJ2-3 and V is TRBV7-9, with D uncertain. The CDR3 is 15 residues long. Germline V gene data show CDR1 as SEHNR and CDR2 as FQNEAQ (reference sequence). CDR3 DNA (partial): TGTTCCAGCAGCTTAGCCCCCCAGAGCACAGATACG. It specifies CSSSLAPQSTDT. The whole CDR3 sequence is CSSSLAPQSTDTQYF.

This clone was counted a few times. The CDR3 region is CASRPSRGGASNNEQFF. The sequenced CDR3 bases are TGTGCCAGCAGACCTTCAAGGGGGGGGGCCAGTAACAATGAG. The gene calls are TRBV6-2 or TRBV6-3 and TRBJ2-1, with D perhaps TRBD2 (7 bases). With the read ending 3 residues before the CDR3 end, the germline J gene is used to fill in that end. The germline V and J ends were trimmed by 6 bases and 5 bases, with 23 bases remaining between them. The CDR3 has 17 amino acids. Per the germline V gene, CDR1 is MNHEY and CDR2 is SVGEGT.

The sequenced part of the CDR3 DNA is TGTGCCAGCTCAGCCCAAGGGGGAAATGAAAAA. Its protein product is CASSAQGGNEK. The whole CDR3 protein reads CASSAQGGNEKLFF. This chain links TRBV18 with TRBJ1-4; a weak D match, TRBD1 (6 bases). The read comes to an end 3 residues before the CDR3 does, leaving the germline J gene to fill in the end. The CDR3 contains 14 residues. The germline V gene has CDR1 KGHSH and CDR2 LQKENI. The V end was cut by 5 bases, the J end by 5 bases, with 12 bases between.

This clone showed up just a few times. The read gets to within 3 residues of the CDR3 end, and the germline J gene fills in the rest. V is TRBV11-1 and J is TRBJ2-1, with 8 bases that match TRBD2. This CDR3 contains 12 residues. Germline values: CDR1 SGHAT, CDR2 FQDESV (reference sequence). Unmatched junction bases numbered 2, after V lost 5 bases and J lost 8 bases. The CDR3 region is CASSVGGDEQFF. The sequenced CDR3 bases are TGTGCCAGCAGCGTCGGGGGGGATGAG.

About this clone: The read ends 3 residues before the CDR3 terminus; that terminus is restored from the germline J gene. V usage is TRBV7-7 and J usage is TRBJ1-3; no reliable D call. The CDR3 is 14 residues long. The V end lost 5 bases, the J end lost 0 bases, and 8 bases lay between the germline ends. The germline CDR1 and CDR2 sequences are SSHAT and FNYEAQ (reference sequence). The chain's CDR3 is CASSPGISGNTIYF. The CDR3 bases that were read are TGTGCCAGCAGCCCAGGCATCTCTGGAAACACC.

This clone has more than one count but fewer than ten. The CDR3 loop reads CASSLNRGSGTDTQYF. The CDR3 bases that were read are TGTGCCAGCTCGCTAAACAGGGGCTCGGGCACAGATACG. The J gene is TRBJ2-3, the V gene TRBV18, with 7 nucleotides matching TRBD1. The read stops 3 residues short of the end of the CDR3; the missing end is completed from the germline J gene. The CDR3 covers 16 residues. Germline-derived CDR1 and CDR2 are KGHSH and LQKENI. With V trimmed by 6 bases and J by 1 base, 10 bases remained unmatched.

CDR3 bases read: TGTGCCAGCAGCCCCAGGGGGCGTGAGACC. Protein product: CASSPRGRET. The entire CDR3 reads CASSPRGRETQYF. V gene TRBV11-1 combines with J gene TRBJ2-5; 8 bases fit TRBD1. With the read ending 3 residues before the CDR3 end, the germline J gene is used to fill in that end. J gave up 5 bases and V 5 bases, and 4 bases lay outside the gene matches. CDR1 is SGHAT, CDR2 FQDESV, per germline (reference sequence). The CDR3 is made up of 13 amino acids.

This clone was detected ten times or more. The sequenced CDR3 bases are TGTGCCAGCAGCTTAGGGGCCGTTGGAACCTACGAG. Protein product: CASSLGAVGTYE. The complete CDR3 reads CASSLGAVGTYEQYF. V gene TRBV7-2 combines with J gene TRBJ2-7; no definite D call. With the read ending 3 residues before the CDR3 end, the germline J gene is used to fill in that end. Trimming took 1 base from V and 2 from J, leaving 12 bases between them. CDR1 SGHTA and CDR2 FQGNSA come from the germline V gene. The CDR3 spans 15 residues.

There are a few counts of this clone. The read falls 3 residues short of the CDR3 end, and the missing part is taken from the germline J gene. This rearrangement joins TRBV19 to TRBJ2-2; 7 nucleotides align to TRBD1. This CDR3 has 17 residues. Germline CDR1 reads LNHDA; CDR2 reads SQIVND (reference sequence). V was clipped by 4 bases and J by 4 bases; unmatched bases: 12. CDR3 in amino acids: CASSTYLGQVGTGELFF. The sequenced CDR3 bases are TGTGCCAGTAGTACATACCTAGGACAGGTTGGCACCGGGGAG. The variable domain in full, with the rest retrieved from reference TRBV19 and TRBJ2-2, is DGGITQSPKYLFRKEGQNVTLSCEQNLNHDAMYWYRQDPGQGLRLIYYSQIVNDFQKGDIAEGYSVSREKKESFPLTVTSAQKNPTAFYLCASSTYLGQVGTGELFFGEGSRLTVL.

This clone was recorded many times. Sequencing ends 3 residues short of the CDR3 end; the germline J gene provides the rest. This chain uses TRBV12-3 or TRBV12-4 with TRBJ2-7, with 9 positions matching TRBD2. CDR3 size: 15 residues. Trimming removed 5 bases from V and 0 bases from J; junction bases left unmatched: 5. The covered CDR3 bases are TGTGCCAGCAGTCGAGCGGGGGGCCGCTCCTACGAG. Protein sequence: CASSRAGGRSYE. The full CDR3 protein is CASSRAGGRSYEQYF.